These T cell receptor beta chains were read from a single sample in a study of blood T cell repertoires in COVID-19. Measured with immunoSEQ multiplex PCR; TCRdb has only the in-frame clones, and not every one. Among about 50,000 clones listed, roughly 90% were seen once. Sequencing used peripheral blood. All receptors come from a human donor in a cohort sampled during active COVID-19. CDR3s include the opening cysteine and the closing phenylalanine or tryptophan. D genes are given only for firm matches.

j_call v_call d_call cdr3_aa
TRBJ2-1 TRBV30 - CAWKQGWNLPYNEQFF
TRBJ2-3 TRBV9 - CASSVGRADTQYF
TRBJ2-7 TRBV3-1/TRBV3-2 - CASSQVQGSRREQYF
TRBJ2-7 TRBV5-4 - CASSPDPRGGGYEQYF
TRBJ1-6 TRBV9 - CASSVAGATNSPLHF
TRBJ2-5 TRBV11-2 - CASRTTAAQETQYF
TRBJ2-7 TRBV7-3 TRBD1 CASSLTGQGTYEQYF
TRBJ1-2 TRBV27 TRBD1 CASRPTTGNYGYTF
TRBJ1-2 TRBV20-1 - CSASRQEMNYGYTF
TRBJ1-6 TRBV10-2 TRBD1 CASYGTVDSPLHF
TRBJ1-2 TRBV18 TRBD1 CASSQGQQPYGYTF
TRBJ2-5 TRBV20-1 TRBD2 CSASASGGASWETQYF
TRBJ1-5 TRBV4-1 TRBD1 CASSPSGQLNQPQHF
TRBJ2-1 TRBV5-1 - CASSLIGGNEQFF
TRBJ1-5 TRBV21-1 - CASSKVKRGSAQHF
TRBJ2-7 TRBV4-3 - CASSSRPDLYPYEQYF
TRBJ2-3 TRBV2 TRBD2 CASSDHGGATDTQYF
TRBJ2-5 TRBV5-1 TRBD1 CASSLAGTGAGGETQYF
TRBJ1-6 TRBV2 - CASSLDSPLYNSPLHF
TRBJ1-4 TRBV28 TRBD1 CASSKDRGRGEKLFF
TRBJ2-3 TRBV10-3 - CASTGTSTDTQYF
TRBJ2-1 TRBV19 TRBD1 CASREWDRVSNEQFF
TRBJ1-1 TRBV2 TRBD1 CARGVKDRAAPEAFF
TRBJ2-7 TRBV19 - CASSIGRTENYEQYF
TRBJ2-6 TRBV28 TRBD1 CASSLTGLRSGANVLTF
TRBJ2-3 TRBV6-2/TRBV6-3 - CASSYEADRLDLADTQYF
TRBJ2-3 TRBV2 TRBD2 CASSQAGGPIDTQYF
TRBJ1-2 TRBV28 - CASRFSQGSWVYTF
TRBJ2-1 TRBV3-1/TRBV3-2 - CASSLDSLSYNEQFF
TRBJ1-3 TRBV7-9 - CASTRGFGNTIYF
TRBJ2-1 TRBV7-9 - CASRLREPYNEQFF
TRBJ1-4 TRBV15 - CATSRTGFLTTNEKLFF
TRBJ2-7 TRBV3-1/TRBV3-2 - CASSQETTGHEQYF
TRBJ1-1 TRBV5-1 - CASSPPTGKNTEAFF
TRBJ1-3 TRBV18 TRBD1 CASSPSQGIGGNTIYF
TRBJ1-1 TRBV19 TRBD1 CASTRDRLVTEAFF
TRBJ2-7 TRBV11-3 - CASSLGTANYEQYF
TRBJ1-6 TRBV6-1 - CASSESTYSYNSPLHF
TRBJ1-6 TRBV14 - CASREGGSNSPLHF
TRBJ2-4 TRBV7-9 TRBD1 CASSLAGTDGPYF
TRBJ2-5 TRBV29-1 - CSVEKTGPETQYF
TRBJ1-1 TRBV12-1 - CASTRRPVRGNTEAFF
TRBJ2-5 TRBV5-1 TRBD1 CASSTDRVSQETQYF
TRBJ1-4 TRBV4-3 - CASSQVGGEEKLFF
TRBJ2-5 TRBV28 - CASSQGQETQYF
TRBJ1-5 TRBV6-6 - CASSPRRSGNQPQHF
TRBJ1-6 TRBV9 TRBD1 CASSQSGTGDSPLHF
TRBJ2-2 TRBV7-8 - CASSTPTVWTGELFF
TRBJ2-3 TRBV4-3 TRBD2 CASSQVGLARDTQYF
TRBJ1-4 TRBV27 - CASSRRGPQGTTTNEKLFF
TRBJ1-3 TRBV10-3 - CAISESGRTGNTIYF
TRBJ2-7 TRBV6-6 TRBD2 CASSNLAGAANEQYF
TRBJ2-5 TRBV18 - CASSPGLVTGETQYF
TRBJ2-7 TRBV7-2 TRBD2 CASSLTSGGAGEQYF
TRBJ2-3 TRBV3-1/TRBV3-2 TRBD2 CASSLVAGPSTDTQYF
TRBJ1-5 TRBV28 TRBD1 CASSPTGPSNQPQHF
TRBJ2-2 TRBV4-3 - CASSPRWGRNTGELFF
TRBJ2-7 TRBV4-2 TRBD1 CASSQGTGGSSYEQYF
TRBJ1-1 TRBV7-2 - CASAKQGSSTEAFF